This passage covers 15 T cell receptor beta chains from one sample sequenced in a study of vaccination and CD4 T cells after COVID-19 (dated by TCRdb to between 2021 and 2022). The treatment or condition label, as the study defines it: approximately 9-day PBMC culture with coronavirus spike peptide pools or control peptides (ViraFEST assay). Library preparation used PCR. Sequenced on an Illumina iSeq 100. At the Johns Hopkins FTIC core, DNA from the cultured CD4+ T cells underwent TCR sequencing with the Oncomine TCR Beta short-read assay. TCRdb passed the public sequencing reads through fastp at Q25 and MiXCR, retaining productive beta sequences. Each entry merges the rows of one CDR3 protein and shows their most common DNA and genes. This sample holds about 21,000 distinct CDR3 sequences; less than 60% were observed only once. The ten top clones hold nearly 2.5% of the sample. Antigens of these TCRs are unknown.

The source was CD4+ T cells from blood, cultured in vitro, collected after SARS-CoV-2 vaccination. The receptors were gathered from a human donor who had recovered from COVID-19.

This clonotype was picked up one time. The CDR3 loop is CSARESWLAGASTDTQYF. The CDR3 nucleotides are TGCAGTGCTAGAGAAAGCTGGCTAGCGGGGGCTAGCACAGATACGCAGTATTTT. The J gene is TRBJ2-3, the V gene TRBV20-1; 10 nucleotides align to TRBD2. The CDR3 runs to 18 residues. CDR1 is DFQATT, CDR2 SNEGSKA, per germline (reference sequence). Trimming took 0 bases from V and 0 from J; bases not matched to a gene: 9.

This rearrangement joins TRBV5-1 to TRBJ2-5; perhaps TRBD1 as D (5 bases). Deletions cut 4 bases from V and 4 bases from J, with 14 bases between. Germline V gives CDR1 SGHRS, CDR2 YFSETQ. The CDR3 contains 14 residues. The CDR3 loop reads CASSKLSTGETQYF. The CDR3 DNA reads TGCGCCAGCAGCAAACTTAGCACAGGAGAGACCCAGTACTTC.

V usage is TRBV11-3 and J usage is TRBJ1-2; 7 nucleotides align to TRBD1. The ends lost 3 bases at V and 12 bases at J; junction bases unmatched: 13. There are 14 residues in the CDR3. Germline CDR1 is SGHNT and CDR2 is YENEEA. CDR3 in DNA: TGTGCCAGCAGCTTGATACCGGGGCAGGGGGACAACACCTTC. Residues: CASSLIPGQGDNTF.

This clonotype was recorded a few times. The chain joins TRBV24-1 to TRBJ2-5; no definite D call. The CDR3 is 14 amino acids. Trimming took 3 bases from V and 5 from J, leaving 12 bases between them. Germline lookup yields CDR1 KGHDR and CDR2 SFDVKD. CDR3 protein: CATSDALKGETQYF. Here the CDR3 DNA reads TGTGCCACCAGTGATGCACTAAAAGGGGAGACCCAGTACTTC.

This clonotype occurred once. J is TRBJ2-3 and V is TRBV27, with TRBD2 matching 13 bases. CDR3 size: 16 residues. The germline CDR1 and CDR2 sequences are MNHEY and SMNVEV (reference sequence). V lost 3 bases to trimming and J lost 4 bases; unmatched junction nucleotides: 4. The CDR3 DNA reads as TGTGCCAGCAGTTTCTTAACTAGCGGGAGGGCAGATACGCAGTATTTT. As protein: CASSFLTSGRADTQYF.

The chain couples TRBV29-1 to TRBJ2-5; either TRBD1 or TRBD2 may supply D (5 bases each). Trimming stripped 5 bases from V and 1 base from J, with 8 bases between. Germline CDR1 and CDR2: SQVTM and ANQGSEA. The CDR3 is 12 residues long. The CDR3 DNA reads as TGCAGCGTTCGGGACGGCCAAGAGACCCAGTACTTC. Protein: CSVRDGQETQYF.

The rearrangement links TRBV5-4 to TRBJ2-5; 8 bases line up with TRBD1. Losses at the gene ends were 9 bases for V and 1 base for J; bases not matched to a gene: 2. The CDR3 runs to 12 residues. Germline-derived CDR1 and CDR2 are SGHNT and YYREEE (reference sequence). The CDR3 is CAIGQGQETQYF. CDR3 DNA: TGTGCCATAGGACAGGGCCAAGAGACCCAGTACTTC.

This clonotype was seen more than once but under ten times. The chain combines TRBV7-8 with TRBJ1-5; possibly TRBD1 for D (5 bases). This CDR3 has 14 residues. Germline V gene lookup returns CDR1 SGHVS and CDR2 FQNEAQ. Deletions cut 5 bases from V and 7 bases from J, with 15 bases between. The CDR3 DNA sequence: TGTGCCAGCAGCGCGAGGGGTGGGGGGCAGCCCCAGCATTTT. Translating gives CASSARGGGQPQHF.

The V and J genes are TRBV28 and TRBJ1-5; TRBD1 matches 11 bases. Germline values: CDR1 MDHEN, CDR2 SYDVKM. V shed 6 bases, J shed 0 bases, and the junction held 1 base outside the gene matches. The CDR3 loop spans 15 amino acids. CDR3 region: CASSGTGGSNQPQHF. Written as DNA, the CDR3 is TGTGCCAGCAGCGGGACAGGGGGTAGCAATCAGCCCCAGCATTTT.

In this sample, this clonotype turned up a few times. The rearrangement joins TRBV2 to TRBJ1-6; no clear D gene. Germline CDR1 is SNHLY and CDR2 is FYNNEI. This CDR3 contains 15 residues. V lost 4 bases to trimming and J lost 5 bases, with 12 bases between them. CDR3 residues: CASSAGFIHNSPLHF. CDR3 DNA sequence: TGTGCCAGCAGTGCGGGGTTTATCCATAATTCACCCCTCCACTTT. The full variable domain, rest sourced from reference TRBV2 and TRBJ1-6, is EPEVTQTPSHQVTQMGQEVILRCVPISNHLYFYWYRQILGQKVEFLVSFYNNEISEKSEIFDDQFSVERPDGSNFTLKIRSTKLEDSAMYFCASSAGFIHNSPLHFGNGTRLTVT.

The CDR3 DNA reads TGTGCCAGCAGCTTGGGGACTAGCGGGTTTGTAGATACGCAGTATTTT. Translation: CASSLGTSGFVDTQYF. This chain joins TRBV7-9 and TRBJ2-3; 12 bases agree with TRBD2. The V and J ends lost 3 bases and 5 bases, in that order; junction bases with no gene match: 6. This CDR3 is 16 amino acids long. CDR1 is SEHNR and CDR2 is FQNEAQ in the germline V gene (reference sequence).

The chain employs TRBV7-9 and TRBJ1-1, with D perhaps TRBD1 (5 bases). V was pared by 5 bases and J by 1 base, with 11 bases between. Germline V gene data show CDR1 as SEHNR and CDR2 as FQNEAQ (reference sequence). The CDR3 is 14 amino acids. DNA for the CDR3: TGTGCCAGCAGCACAGAAGACAGGAACACTGAAGCTTTCTTT. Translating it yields CASSTEDRNTEAFF.

The CDR3 protein is CASGRGDHTEAFF. CDR3 DNA: TGTGCCAGCGGTCGGGGGGACCACACTGAAGCTTTCTTT. V is TRBV6-1 and J is TRBJ1-1, with D possibly matching TRBD1 (5 bases). This CDR3 comprises 13 residues. Trimming shortened V by 8 bases and J by 3 bases, and 13 bases separated the two germline ends. Germline V lookup: CDR1 MNHNS, CDR2 SASEGT.

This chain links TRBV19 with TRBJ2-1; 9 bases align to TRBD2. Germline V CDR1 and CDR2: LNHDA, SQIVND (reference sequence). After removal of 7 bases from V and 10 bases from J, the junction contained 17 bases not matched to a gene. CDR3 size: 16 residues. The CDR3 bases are TGTGCCAGTAATCCTAGCGGGGATCTCCCCGGCGGGGAGCAGTTCTTC. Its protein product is CASNPSGDLPGGEQFF.

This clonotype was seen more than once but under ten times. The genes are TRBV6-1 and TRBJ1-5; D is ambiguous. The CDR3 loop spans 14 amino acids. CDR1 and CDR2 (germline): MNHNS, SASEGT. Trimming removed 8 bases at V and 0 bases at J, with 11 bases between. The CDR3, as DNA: TGTGCCAGCGGGGAGGGAATTAGCAATCAGCCCCAGCATTTT. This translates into CASGEGISNQPQHF.